One and the same sample provided the 17 T cell receptor beta chains below, sequenced in a study of T cell repertoires in cytomegalovirus infection. From the reads, TCRdb called clonotypes with MiXCR, one entry per CDR3 protein. This table has some 440,000 distinct CDR3 sequences, approximately 31% appearing once. The sample taken for sequencing was PBMCs. All receptors come from a human donor in good health (CMV status not recorded). Some clones in this sample may be carry-over from other donors' samples.

V is TRBV7-4 and J is TRBJ2-7, with D perhaps TRBD1 (6 bases). This CDR3 has 15 residues. V lost 5 bases and J 4 bases, leaving 18 bases between the germline ends. CDR1 and CDR2 from the germline V gene are SGHVT and SQSDAQ. The CDR3 loop is CASSPRQATTYEQYF. CDR3 sequence (DNA): TGTGCCAGCAGCCCTCGACAGGCGACAACATACGAGCAGTACTTC.

The rearrangement links TRBV4-2 to TRBJ1-2; D is undetermined. The V gene's germline CDR1 is LGHNA and CDR2 YNFKEQ. The CDR3 loop spans 17 amino acids. Trimming left V 0 bases short and J 4 bases short, with 18 bases between. CDR3 nucleotide sequence: TGTGCCAGCAGCCAAGAGGCAGGAGGAGACGTCCCCTATGGCTACACCTTC. It is translated as CASSQEAGGDVPYGYTF.

This clonotype occurred once. The chain joins TRBV15 to TRBJ2-5; D possibly matches TRBD1 or TRBD2 (5 bases each). Trimming pared 5 bases from V and 2 bases from J, leaving 15 bases between. Per germline, CDR1 LNHNV and CDR2 YYDKDF (reference sequence). The CDR3 covers 15 residues. The CDR3 nucleotides read TGTGCCACCAGCCCTAGCTCGAGGACACAAGAGACCCAGTACTTC. This encodes CATSPSSRTQETQYF.

The gene calls are TRBV7-2 and TRBJ2-3; D ambiguous. Germline V gene lookup returns CDR1 SGHTA and CDR2 FQGNSA. The V gene lost 2 bases and the J gene lost 6 bases, with 15 bases spanning the gap. The CDR3 runs 15 residues. The CDR3 sequence: CASSLLPLPGDTQYF. In nucleotides, the CDR3 is TGTGCCAGCAGCTTACTTCCCCTCCCCGGGGATACGCAGTATTTT.

This clonotype was seen only a few times. The genes are TRBV6-1 and TRBJ1-6, with D unresolved. V lost 4 bases and J 0 bases, leaving 10 bases between the germline ends. The germline V gene encodes CDR1 MNHNS and CDR2 SASEGT. The CDR3 is 16 residues long. In nucleotides, the CDR3 is TGTGCCAGCAGTGGGACGGTGAGCTCCTATAATTCACCCCTCCACTTT. Protein sequence: CASSGTVSSYNSPLHF.

There are many counts of this clonotype. The chain joins TRBV7-2 to TRBJ1-5; 9 bases are shared with TRBD1. The CDR3 consists of 15 residues. V trimming: 5 bases; J trimming: 4 bases; junction bases outside the gene matches: 6. Germline assignment: CDR1 SGHTA and CDR2 FQGNSA. CDR3 residues: CASSHRTGANQPQHF. CDR3 bases: TGTGCCAGCAGCCATCGGACAGGGGCAAATCAGCCCCAGCATTTT.

The V call is TRBV6-5, the J call TRBJ2-7; D is unclear. Germline V gives CDR1 MNHEY, CDR2 SVGAGI. The CDR3 has 14 amino acids. The V gene lost 5 bases and the J gene lost 2 bases, with 13 bases spanning the gap. CDR3 nucleotide sequence: TGTGCCAGCAGTAAAGGTCGGGCTACCTACGAGCAGTACTTC. It translates to CASSKGRATYEQYF.

As regards this clonotype: The CDR3 does not end in the conserved phenylalanine or tryptophan, so this is likely a read error. The chain is built from TRBV6-6 and TRBJ2-1, with D perhaps matching TRBD2 (6 bases). Germline V CDR1 and CDR2: MNHNY, SVGAGI (reference sequence). V lost 6 bases and J lost 0, with 12 bases in between. This CDR3 is 15 amino acids long. CDR3: CASRTGRGSYNEQFL. The CDR3 DNA is TGTGCCAGCAGGACCGGGCGGGGCTCCTACAATGAGCAGTTCTTA.

The rearrangement uses TRBV20-1 and TRBJ2-7; TRBD1 agrees at 9 bases. Germline V gene data show CDR1 as DFQATT and CDR2 as SNEGSKA (reference sequence). Unmatched junction bases numbered 7, after V lost 1 base and J lost 6 bases. CDR3 length: 14 residues. CDR3: CSARGTGEVFEQYF. The CDR3 region has the DNA TGCAGTGCTAGAGGGACAGGGGAAGTATTCGAGCAGTACTTC.

Of note for this clonotype: The junction does not match germline at one end; this may be a read error. The rearrangement uses TRBV19 and TRBJ1-6; possibly TRBD1 for D (5 bases). The germline V gene has CDR1 LNHDA and CDR2 SQIVND (reference sequence). The length of the CDR3 is 13 residues. The CDR3 bases are TGTGCCAGTAGTCTACGACAGTTTCCACCCCTCCAATTT. It is translated as CASSLRQFPPLQF.

The CDR3 loop is CSASGTGAAEAFF. In DNA, the CDR3 is TGCAGTGCTAGTGGGACAGGGGCCGCTGAAGCTTTCTTT. The chain combines TRBV20-1 with TRBJ1-1; 10 nucleotides line up with TRBD1. The CDR3 loop spans 13 amino acids. V lost 3 bases and J lost 6; bases outside the gene matches: 4. Germline CDR1 is DFQATT and CDR2 is SNEGSKA (reference sequence).

The J gene is TRBJ1-5, the V gene TRBV19, with 7 bases matching TRBD1. Germline-derived CDR1 and CDR2 are LNHDA and SQIVND (reference sequence). The junction had 14 bases not matched to a gene; V was cut back by 1 base and J by 2 bases. The CDR3 consists of 19 residues. CDR3 residues: CASSIAYAKQGLGNQPQHF. The CDR3 nucleotides read TGTGCCAGTAGTATAGCCTATGCGAAACAGGGGCTGGGCAATCAGCCCCAGCATTTT.

This clonotype has at least ten counts. The CDR3 DNA follows: TGTGCCAGCAGCCAGGGACTAGCGGGGGACGAGCAGTACTTC. Its protein is CASSQGLAGDEQYF. The rearrangement links TRBV7-2 to TRBJ2-7; 14 bases are shared with TRBD2. The CDR3 has 14 amino acids. Losses at the gene ends were 5 bases for V and 5 bases for J; bases not matched to a gene: 2. The germline CDR1 and CDR2 sequences are SGHTA and FQGNSA.

The chain couples TRBV15 to TRBJ1-6; weak D call: TRBD1 (5 bases). Trimming removed 3 bases from V and 7 bases from J, with 16 bases in between. CDR3 length: 16 amino acids. From germline, CDR1 is LNHNV and CDR2 YYDKDF (reference sequence). This CDR3 reads CATSRVSGRGNSPLHF. As DNA, the CDR3 is TGTGCCACCAGCAGGGTCTCCGGACGGGGCAATTCACCCCTCCACTTT. Filled out from reference TRBV15 and TRBJ1-6, the complete variable domain reads DAMVIQNPRYQVTQFGKPVTLSCSQTLNHNVMYWYQQKSSQAPKLLFHYYDKDFNNEADTPDNFQSRRPNTSFCFLDIRSPGLGDTAMYLCATSRVSGRGNSPLHFGNGTRLTVT.

A remark on this clonotype: This may arise from a read error, as a much more abundant clone is one base away. This chain uses TRBV12-3 or TRBV12-4 with TRBJ2-3; 13 nucleotides agree with TRBD2. The CDR3 has 16 residues. CDR3 in amino acids: CASSPGTSGDLDTEYF. In nucleotides, the CDR3 is TGTGCCAGCAGCCCGGGGACTAGCGGGGATCTAGATACGGAGTATTTT.

The table lists this clonotype with a few counts. The rearrangement joins TRBV12-3 or TRBV12-4 to TRBJ1-1; possible D gene TRBD1, 6 bases. Between the trimmed V and J ends, which lost 3 bases and 9 bases, there was a span of 17 bases. CDR3 length: 14 residues. The CDR3 is CASSLSGVGLKAFF. The CDR3 DNA is TGTGCCAGCAGTTTGTCAGGGGTAGGCCTGAAAGCTTTCTTT.

The chain couples TRBV5-1 to TRBJ2-3; either TRBD1 or TRBD2 may supply D (6 bases each). CDR1 and CDR2 (germline): SGHRS, YFSETQ. There are 13 residues in the CDR3. V gave up 3 bases and J gave up 5 bases, with 10 bases separating them. The DNA for the CDR3 is TGCGCCAGCAGCTCGGGGGCGGGAGATACGCAGTATTTT. Amino acids: CASSSGAGDTQYF.